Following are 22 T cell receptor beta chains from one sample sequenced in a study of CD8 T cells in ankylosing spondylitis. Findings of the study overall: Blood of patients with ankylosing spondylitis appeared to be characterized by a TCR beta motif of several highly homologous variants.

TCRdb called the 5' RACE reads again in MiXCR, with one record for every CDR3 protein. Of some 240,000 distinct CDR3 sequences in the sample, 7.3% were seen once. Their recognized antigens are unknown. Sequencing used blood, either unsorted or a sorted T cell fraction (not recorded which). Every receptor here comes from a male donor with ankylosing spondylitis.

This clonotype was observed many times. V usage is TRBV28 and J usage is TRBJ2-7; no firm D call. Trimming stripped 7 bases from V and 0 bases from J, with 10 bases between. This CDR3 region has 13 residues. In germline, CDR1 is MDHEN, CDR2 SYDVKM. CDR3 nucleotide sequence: TGTGCCAGCAATAGACCCTTCTCCTACGAGCAGTACTTC. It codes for CASNRPFSYEQYF.

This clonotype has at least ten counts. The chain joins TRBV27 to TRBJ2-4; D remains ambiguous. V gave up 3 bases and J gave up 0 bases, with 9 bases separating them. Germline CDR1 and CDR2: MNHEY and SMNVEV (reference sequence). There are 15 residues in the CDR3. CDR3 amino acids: CASSLGLGAKNIQYF. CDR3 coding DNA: TGTGCCAGCAGTTTGGGGTTGGGAGCCAAAAACATTCAGTACTTC.

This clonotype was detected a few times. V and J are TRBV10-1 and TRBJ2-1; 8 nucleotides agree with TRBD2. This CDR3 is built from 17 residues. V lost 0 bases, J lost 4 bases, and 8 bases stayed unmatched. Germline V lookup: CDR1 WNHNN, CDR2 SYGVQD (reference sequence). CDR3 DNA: TGCGCCAGCAGTGAGTCGGCTAGCGGGCTCCTTTACAATGAGCAGTTCTTC. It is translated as CASSESASGLLYNEQFF.

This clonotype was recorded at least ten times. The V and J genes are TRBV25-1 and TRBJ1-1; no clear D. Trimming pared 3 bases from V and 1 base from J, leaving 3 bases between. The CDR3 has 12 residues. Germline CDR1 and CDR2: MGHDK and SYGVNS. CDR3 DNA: TGTGCCAGCAGTGAGGGGAACACTGAAGCTTTCTTT. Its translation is CASSEGNTEAFF. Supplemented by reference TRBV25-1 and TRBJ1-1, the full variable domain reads EADIYQTPRYLVIGTGKKITLECSQTMGHDKMYWYQQDPGMELHLIHYSYGVNSTEKGDLSSESTVSRIRTEHFPLTLESARPSHTSQYLCASSEGNTEAFFGQGTRLTVV.

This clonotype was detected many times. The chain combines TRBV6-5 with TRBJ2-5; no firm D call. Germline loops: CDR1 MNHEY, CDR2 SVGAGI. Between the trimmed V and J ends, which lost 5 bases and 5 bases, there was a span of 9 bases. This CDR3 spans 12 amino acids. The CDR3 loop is CASSLMGETQYF. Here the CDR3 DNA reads TGTGCCAGCAGTCTTATGGGGGAGACCCAGTACTTC.

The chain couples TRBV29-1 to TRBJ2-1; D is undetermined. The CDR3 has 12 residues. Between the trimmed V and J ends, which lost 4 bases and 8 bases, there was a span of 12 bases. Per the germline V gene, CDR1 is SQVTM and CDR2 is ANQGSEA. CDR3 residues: CSVVRLFDEQFF. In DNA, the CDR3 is TGCAGCGTTGTTCGACTTTTTGATGAGCAGTTCTTC.

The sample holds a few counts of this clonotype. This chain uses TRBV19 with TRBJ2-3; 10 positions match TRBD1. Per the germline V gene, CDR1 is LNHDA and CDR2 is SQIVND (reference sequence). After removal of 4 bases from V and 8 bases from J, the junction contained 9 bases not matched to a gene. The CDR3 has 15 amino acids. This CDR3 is CASSTGTGVTITQYF. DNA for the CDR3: TGTGCCAGTAGTACCGGGACAGGGGTCACGATTACGCAGTATTTT.

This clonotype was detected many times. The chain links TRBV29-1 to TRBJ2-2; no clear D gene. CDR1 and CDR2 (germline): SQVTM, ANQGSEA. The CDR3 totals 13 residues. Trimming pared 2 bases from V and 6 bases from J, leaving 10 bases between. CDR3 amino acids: CSVEPAGPGELFF. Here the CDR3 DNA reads TGCAGCGTTGAACCCGCCGGGCCCGGGGAGCTGTTTTTT.

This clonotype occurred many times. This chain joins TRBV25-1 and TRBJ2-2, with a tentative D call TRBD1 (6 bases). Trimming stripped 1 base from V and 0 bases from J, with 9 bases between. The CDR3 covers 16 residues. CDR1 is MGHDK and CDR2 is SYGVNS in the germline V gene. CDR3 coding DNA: TGTGCCAGCAGTGAATCGGACAGAGCGAACACCGGGGAGCTGTTTTTT. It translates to CASSESDRANTGELFF.

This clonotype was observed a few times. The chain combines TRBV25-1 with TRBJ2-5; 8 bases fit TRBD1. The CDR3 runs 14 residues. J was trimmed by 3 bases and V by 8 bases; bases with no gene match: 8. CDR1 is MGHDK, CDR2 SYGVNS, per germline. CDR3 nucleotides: TGTGCCAGCCGGATGACAGGGGTTGAAGAGACCCAGTACTTC. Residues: CASRMTGVEETQYF.

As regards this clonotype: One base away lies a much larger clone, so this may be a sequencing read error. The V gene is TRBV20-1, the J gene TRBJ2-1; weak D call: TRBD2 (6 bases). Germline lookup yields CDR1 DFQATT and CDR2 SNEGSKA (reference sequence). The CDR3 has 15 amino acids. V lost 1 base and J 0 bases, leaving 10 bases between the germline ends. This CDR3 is CSARVASDSYNEQFF. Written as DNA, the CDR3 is TGCAGTGCTAGAGTAGCTAGCGACTCCTACAATGAGCAGTTCTTC.

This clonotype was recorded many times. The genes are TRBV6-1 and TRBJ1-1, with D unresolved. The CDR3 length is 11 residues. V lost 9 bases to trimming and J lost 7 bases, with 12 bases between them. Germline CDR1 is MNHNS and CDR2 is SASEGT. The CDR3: CASAPGIEAFF. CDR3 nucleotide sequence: TGTGCCAGTGCCCCCGGGATTGAAGCTTTCTTT.

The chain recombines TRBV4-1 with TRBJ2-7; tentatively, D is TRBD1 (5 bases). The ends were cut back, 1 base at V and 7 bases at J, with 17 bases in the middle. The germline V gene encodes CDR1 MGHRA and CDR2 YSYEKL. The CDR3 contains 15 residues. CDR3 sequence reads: CASSQGSQGLWEQYF. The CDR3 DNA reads TGCGCCAGCAGCCAAGGAAGCCAGGGTTTGTGGGAGCAGTACTTC.

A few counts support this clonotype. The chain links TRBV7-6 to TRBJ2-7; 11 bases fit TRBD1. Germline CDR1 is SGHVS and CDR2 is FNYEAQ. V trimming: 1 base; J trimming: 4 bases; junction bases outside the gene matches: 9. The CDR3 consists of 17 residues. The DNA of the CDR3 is TGTGCCAGCAGCTTAGGGGAAGGACAGGGGGCGCTTTACGAGCAGTACTTC. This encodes CASSLGEGQGALYEQYF.

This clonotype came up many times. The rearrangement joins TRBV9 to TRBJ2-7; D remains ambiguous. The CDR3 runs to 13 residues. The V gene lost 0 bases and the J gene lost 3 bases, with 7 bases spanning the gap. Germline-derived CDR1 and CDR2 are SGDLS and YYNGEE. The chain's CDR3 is CASSVATGYEQYF. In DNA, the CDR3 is TGTGCCAGCAGCGTAGCTACGGGCTACGAGCAGTACTTC.

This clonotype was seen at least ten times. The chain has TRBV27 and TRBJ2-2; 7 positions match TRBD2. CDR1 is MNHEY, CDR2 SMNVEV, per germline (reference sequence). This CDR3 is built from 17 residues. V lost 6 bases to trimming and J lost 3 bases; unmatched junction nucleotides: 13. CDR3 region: CASRPHPWEGDTGELFF. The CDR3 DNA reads TGTGCCAGCAGGCCTCACCCGTGGGAGGGTGACACCGGGGAGCTGTTTTTT.

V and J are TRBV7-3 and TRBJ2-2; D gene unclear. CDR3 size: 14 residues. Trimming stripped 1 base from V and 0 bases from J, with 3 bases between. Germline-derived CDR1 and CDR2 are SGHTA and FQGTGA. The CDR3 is CASSLNSNTGELFF. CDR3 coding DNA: TGTGCCAGCAGCTTAAACTCGAACACCGGGGAGCTGTTTTTT.

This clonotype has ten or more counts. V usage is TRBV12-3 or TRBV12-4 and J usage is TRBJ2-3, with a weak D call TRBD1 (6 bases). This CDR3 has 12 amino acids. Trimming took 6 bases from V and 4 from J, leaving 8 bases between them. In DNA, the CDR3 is TGTGCCAGCAGAGGGACACCAGATACGCAGTATTTT. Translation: CASRGTPDTQYF.

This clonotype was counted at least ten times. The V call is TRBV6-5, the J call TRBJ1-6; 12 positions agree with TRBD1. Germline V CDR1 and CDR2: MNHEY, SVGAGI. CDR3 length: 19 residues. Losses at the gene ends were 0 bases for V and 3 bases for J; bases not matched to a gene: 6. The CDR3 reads CASSYSGGTGGFYNSPLHF. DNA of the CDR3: TGTGCCAGCAGTTACTCCGGCGGGACAGGGGGCTTCTATAATTCACCCCTCCACTTT.

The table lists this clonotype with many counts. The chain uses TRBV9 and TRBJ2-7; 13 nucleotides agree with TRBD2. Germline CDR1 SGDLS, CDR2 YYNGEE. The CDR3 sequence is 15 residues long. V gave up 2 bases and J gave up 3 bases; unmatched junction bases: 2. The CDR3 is CASSVGTSGNYEQYF. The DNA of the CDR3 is TGTGCCAGCAGCGTCGGGACTAGCGGGAACTACGAGCAGTACTTC.

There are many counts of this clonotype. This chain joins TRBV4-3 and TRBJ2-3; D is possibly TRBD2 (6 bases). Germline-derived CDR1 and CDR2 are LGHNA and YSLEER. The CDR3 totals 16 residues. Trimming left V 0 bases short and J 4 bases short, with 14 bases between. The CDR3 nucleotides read TGCGCCAGCAGCCAAGATGACCGGGGGAAAGCAGATACGCAGTATTTT. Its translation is CASSQDDRGKADTQYF.

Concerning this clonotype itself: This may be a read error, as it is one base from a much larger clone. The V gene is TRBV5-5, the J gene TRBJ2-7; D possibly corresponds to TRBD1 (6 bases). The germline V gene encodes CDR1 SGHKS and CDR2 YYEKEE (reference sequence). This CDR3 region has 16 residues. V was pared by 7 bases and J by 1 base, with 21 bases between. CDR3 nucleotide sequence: TGTGCCAGCGGCAAAAGGTCCGGACAGTTATCCTACGAGCAGTACTTC. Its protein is CASGKRSGQLSYEQYF.